A single sample gave rise to the 3 T cell receptor beta chains below, sequenced in a study of T cells in tuberculosis (dated by TCRdb to about 2018). Receptor amplification or capture employed the immunoSEQ multiplex PCR assay. TCRdb carries this immuneACCESS record with in-frame sequences only. Its versions omit some clonotypes, under half of them owing to an unresolved V gene in the studies checked, with the rest unexplained. The sample contains 20,000 to 25,000 clones, 95% to 96% of them found a single time. About 8.5% of the sample lies in the top ten. The sample consisted of PBMCs. Receptors were obtained from a donor aged 5 to 30 with latent tuberculosis or without tuberculosis infection.

The V call is TRBV5-4, the J call TRBJ2-5; D is unresolved. This CDR3 is 15 amino acids long. The germline V gene has CDR1 SGHNT and CDR2 YYREEE (reference sequence). V was shortened by 0 bases and J by 5 bases, with 14 bases between the two germline ends. As DNA, the CDR3 is TGTGCCAGCAGCTTGGCTCCCAGGAATGGGGAGACCCAGTACTTC. Translated: CASSLAPRNGETQYF.

J is TRBJ1-6 and V is TRBV6-1, with D unclear. V dropped 8 bases and J dropped 0 bases, with 11 bases sitting between them. The CDR3 extends over 15 amino acids. CDR1 and CDR2 from the germline V gene are MNHNS and SASEGT. CDR3 in amino acids: CASDKQSSYNSPLHF. In nucleotides, the CDR3 is TGTGCCAGCGATAAACAGAGCTCCTATAATTCACCCCTCCACTTT.

Written as DNA, the CDR3 is TGTGCCATCAGTGCGCTCAAGCCTAGCACAGATACGCAGTATTTT. Translation: CAISALKPSTDTQYF. V usage is TRBV10-3 and J usage is TRBJ2-3; the D is unclear. CDR1 ENHRY and CDR2 SYGVKD come from the germline V gene. The ends were cut back, 4 bases at V and 0 bases at J, with 11 bases in the middle. This CDR3 spans 15 amino acids.